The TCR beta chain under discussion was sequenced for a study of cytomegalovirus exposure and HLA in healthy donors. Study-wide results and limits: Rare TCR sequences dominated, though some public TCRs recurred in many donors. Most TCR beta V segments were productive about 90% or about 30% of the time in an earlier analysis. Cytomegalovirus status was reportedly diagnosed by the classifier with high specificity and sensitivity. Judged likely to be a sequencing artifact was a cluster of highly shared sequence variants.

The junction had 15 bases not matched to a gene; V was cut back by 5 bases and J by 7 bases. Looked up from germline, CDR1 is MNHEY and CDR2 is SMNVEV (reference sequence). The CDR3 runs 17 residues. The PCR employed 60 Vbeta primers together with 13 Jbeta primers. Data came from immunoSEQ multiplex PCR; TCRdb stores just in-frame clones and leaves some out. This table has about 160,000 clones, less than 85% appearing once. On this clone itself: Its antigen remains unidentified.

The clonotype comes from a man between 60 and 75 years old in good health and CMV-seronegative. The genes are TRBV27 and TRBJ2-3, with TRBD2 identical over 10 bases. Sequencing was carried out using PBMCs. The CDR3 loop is CASSHLRLAGARNTQYF. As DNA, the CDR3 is TGTGCCAGCAGTCATTTGCGTCTAGCGGGAGCAAGAAATACGCAGTATTTT.